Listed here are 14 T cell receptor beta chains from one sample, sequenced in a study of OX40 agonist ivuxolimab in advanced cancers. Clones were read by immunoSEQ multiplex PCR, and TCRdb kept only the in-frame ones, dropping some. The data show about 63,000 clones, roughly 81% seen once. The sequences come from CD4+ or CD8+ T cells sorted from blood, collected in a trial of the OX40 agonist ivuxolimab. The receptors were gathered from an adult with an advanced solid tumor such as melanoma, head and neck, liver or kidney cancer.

Written as DNA, the CDR3 is TGCGCCAGCAGCCAAGAGGGAGCCCAGGGGGAGAACACTGAAGCTTTCTTT. This sequence encodes CASSQEGAQGENTEAFF. V usage is TRBV4-1 and J usage is TRBJ1-1; TRBD1 matches 7 bases. The CDR3 loop spans 17 amino acids. Germline loops: CDR1 MGHRA, CDR2 YSYEKL. Trimming at V came to 0 bases and at J to 1 base, leaving 8 bases not matched to a gene.

CDR3: CASSIRAGDFEQFF. The CDR3 DNA follows: TGTGCCAGTAGTATACGAGCGGGAGATTTTGAGCAGTTCTTC. The chain has TRBV19 and TRBJ2-1, with TRBD2 identical over 8 bases. The CDR3 length is 14 residues. J gave up 9 bases and V 2 bases, and 6 bases lay outside the gene matches. Germline V gene lookup returns CDR1 LNHDA and CDR2 SQIVND (reference sequence).

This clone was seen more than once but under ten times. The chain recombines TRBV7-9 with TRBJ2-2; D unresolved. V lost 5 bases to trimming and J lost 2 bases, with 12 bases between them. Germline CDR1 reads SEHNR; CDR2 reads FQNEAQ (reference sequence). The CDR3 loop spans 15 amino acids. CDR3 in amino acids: CASSTAGSNTGELFF. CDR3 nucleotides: TGTGCCAGCAGCACGGCCGGGTCCAACACCGGGGAGCTGTTTTTT.

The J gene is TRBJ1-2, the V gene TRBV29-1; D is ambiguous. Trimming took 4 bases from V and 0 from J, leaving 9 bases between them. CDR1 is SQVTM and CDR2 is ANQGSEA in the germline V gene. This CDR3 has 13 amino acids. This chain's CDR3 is CSVVFGPNYGYTF. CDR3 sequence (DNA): TGCAGCGTTGTGTTCGGTCCTAACTATGGCTACACCTTC.

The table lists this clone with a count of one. Here the CDR3 DNA reads TGTGCCAGCTCACCATTCGACAGGAATGAAAAACTGTTTTTT. Translating it yields CASSPFDRNEKLFF. V usage is TRBV18 and J usage is TRBJ1-4; maybe TRBD1 (6 bases). V was pared by 2 bases and J by 5 bases, with 9 bases between. CDR1 is KGHSH, CDR2 LQKENI, per germline. The CDR3 length is 14 residues.

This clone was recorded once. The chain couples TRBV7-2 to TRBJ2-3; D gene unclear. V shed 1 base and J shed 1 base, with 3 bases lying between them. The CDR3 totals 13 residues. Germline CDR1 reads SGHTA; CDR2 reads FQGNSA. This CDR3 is CASSLVGTDTQYF. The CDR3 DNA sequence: TGTGCCAGCAGCTTAGTCGGCACAGATACGCAGTATTTT.

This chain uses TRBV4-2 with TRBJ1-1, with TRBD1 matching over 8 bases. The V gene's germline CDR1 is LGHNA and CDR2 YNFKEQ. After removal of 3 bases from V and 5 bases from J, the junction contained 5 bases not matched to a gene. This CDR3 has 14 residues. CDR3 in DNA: TGTGCCAGCAGCCAGTACAGGGGGGATACTGAAGCTTTCTTT. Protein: CASSQYRGDTEAFF.

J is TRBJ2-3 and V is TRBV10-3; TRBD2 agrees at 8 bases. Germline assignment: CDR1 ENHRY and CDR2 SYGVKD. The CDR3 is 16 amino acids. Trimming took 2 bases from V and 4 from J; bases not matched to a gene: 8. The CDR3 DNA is TGTGCCATCAGTGAGGGTTTTAGCGGGGCCGCAGATACGCAGTATTTT. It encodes CAISEGFSGAADTQYF.

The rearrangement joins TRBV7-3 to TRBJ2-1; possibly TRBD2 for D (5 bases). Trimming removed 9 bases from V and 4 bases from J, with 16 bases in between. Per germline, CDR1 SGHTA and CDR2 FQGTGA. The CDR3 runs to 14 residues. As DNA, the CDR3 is TGTGCCAGTTCACCAGGCCGGGAATACAATGAGCAGTTCTTC. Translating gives CASSPGREYNEQFF.

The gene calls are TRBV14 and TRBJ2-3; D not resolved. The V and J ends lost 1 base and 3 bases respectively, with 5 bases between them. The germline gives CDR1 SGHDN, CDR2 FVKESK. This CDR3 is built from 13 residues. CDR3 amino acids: CASSQVRTDTQYF. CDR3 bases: TGTGCCAGCAGCCAAGTCCGGACAGATACGCAGTATTTT.

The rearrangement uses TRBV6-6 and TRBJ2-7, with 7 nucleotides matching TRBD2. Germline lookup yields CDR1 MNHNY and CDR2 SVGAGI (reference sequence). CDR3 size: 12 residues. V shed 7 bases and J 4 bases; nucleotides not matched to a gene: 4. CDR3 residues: CASKGGEYEQYF. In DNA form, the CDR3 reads TGTGCCAGCAAGGGAGGGGAGTACGAGCAGTACTTC.

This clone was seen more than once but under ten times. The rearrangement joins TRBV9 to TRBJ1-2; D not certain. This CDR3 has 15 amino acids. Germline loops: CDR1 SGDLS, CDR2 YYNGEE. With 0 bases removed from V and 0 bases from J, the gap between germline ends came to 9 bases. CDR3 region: CASSVDPGSNYGYTF. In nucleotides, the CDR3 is TGTGCCAGCAGCGTAGACCCCGGGTCTAACTATGGCTACACCTTC.

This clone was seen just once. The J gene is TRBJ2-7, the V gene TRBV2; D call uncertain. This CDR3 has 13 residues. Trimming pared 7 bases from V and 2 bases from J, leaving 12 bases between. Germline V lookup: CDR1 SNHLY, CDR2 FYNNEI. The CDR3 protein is CASIVVRPYEQYF. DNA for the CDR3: TGTGCCAGCATTGTCGTCAGACCCTACGAGCAGTACTTC.

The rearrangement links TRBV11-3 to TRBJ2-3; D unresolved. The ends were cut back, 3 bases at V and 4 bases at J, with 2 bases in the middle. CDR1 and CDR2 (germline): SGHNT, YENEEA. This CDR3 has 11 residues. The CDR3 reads CASSFSDTQYF. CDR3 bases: TGTGCCAGCAGCTTTTCAGATACGCAGTATTTT.